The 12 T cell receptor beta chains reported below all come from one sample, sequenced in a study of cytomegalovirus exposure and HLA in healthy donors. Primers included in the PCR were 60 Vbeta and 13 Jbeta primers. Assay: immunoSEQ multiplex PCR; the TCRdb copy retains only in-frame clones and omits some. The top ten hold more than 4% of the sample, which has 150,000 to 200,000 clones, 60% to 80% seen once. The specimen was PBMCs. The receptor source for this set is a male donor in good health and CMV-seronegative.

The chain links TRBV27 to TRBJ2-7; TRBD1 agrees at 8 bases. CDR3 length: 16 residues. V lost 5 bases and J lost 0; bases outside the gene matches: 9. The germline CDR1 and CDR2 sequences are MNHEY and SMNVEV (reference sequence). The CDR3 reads CASSPGTGLSSYEQYF. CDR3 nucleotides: TGTGCCAGCAGTCCCGGGACAGGCTTAAGCTCCTACGAGCAGTACTTC.

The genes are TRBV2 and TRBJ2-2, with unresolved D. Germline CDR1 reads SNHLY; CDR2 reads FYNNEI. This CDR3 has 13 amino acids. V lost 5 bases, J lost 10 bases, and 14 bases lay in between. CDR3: CASSILDKLELFF. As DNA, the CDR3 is TGTGCCAGCAGTATCCTTGACAAGTTGGAGCTGTTTTTT.

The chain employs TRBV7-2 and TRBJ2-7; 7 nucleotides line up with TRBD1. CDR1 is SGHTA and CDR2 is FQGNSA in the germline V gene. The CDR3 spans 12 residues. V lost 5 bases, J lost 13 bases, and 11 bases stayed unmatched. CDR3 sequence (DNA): TGTGCCAGCAGCCGAGGGGCGGACAGGACATACTTC. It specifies CASSRGADRTYF. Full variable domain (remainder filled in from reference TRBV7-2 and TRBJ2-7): GAGVSQSPSNKVTEKGKDVELRCDPISGHTALYWYRQSLGQGLEFLIYFQGNSAPDKSGLPSDRFSAERTGGSVSTLTIQRTQQEDSAVYLCASSRGADRTYFGPGTRLTVT.

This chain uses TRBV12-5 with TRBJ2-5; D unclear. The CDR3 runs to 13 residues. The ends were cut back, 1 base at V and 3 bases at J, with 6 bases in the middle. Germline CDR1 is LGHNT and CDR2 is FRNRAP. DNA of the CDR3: TGTGCTAGTGGTTTGGCCCTTGAAGAGACCCAGTACTTC. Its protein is CASGLALEETQYF.

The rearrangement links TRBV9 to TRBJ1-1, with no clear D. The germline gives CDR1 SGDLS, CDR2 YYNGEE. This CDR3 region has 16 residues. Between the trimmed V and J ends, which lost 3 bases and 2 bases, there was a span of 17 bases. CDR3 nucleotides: TGTGCCAGCAGCGCCGCGGGAGCGAGACTTAACACTGAAGCTTTCTTT. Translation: CASSAAGARLNTEAFF.

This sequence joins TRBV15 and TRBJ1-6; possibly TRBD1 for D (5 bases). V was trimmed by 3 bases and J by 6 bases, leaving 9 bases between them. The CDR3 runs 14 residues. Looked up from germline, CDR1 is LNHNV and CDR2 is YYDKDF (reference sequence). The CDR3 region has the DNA TGTGCCACCAGCAGGGACAACTCTAATTCACCCCTCCACTTT. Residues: CATSRDNSNSPLHF.

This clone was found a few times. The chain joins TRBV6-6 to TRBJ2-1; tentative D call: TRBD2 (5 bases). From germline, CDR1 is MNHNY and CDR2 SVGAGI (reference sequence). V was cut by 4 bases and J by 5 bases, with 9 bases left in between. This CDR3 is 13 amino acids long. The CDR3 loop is CASSSLGDNEQFF. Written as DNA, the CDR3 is TGTGCCAGCAGTTCCCTCGGGGACAATGAGCAGTTCTTC.

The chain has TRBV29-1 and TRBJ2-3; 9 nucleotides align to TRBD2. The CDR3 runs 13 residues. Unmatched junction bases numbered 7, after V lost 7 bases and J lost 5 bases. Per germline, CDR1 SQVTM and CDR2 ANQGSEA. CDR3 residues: CSARLAVGDTQYF. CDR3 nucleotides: TGCAGCGCTCGACTAGCGGTGGGAGATACGCAGTATTTT.

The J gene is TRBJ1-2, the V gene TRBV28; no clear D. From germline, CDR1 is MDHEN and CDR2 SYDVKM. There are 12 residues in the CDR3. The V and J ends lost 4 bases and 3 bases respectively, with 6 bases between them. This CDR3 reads CASSWQYYGYTF. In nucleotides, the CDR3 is TGTGCCAGCAGTTGGCAATACTATGGCTACACCTTC.

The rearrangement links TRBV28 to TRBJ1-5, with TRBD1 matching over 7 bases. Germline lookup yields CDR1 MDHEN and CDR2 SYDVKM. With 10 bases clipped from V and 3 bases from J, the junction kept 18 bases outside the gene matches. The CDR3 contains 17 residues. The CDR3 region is CATYPSRDSRHNQPQHF. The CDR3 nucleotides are TGTGCCACTTATCCATCCAGGGACAGCCGCCACAATCAGCCCCAGCATTTT.

In DNA, the CDR3 is TGTGCCAGCAAACACAGGGGGCGTGTGAACTATGGCTACACCTTC. The encoded protein is CASKHRGRVNYGYTF. The genes are TRBV28 and TRBJ1-2; 9 nucleotides agree with TRBD1. This CDR3 contains 15 residues. Germline V CDR1 and CDR2: MDHEN, SYDVKM. V shed 7 bases and J 2 bases; nucleotides not matched to a gene: 8.

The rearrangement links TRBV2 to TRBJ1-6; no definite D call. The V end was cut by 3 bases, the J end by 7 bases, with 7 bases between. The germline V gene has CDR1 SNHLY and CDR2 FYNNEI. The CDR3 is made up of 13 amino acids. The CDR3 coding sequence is TGTGCCAGCAGTGACGGTCTAAATTCACCCCTCCACTTT. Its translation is CASSDGLNSPLHF.